These 13 T cell receptor beta chains originate from one sample sequenced in a study of blood T cell repertoires in COVID-19. This table comes from immunoSEQ multiplex PCR, and its TCRdb copy is limited to in-frame clones, with some not included. The sample carries 300,000 to 350,000 clones, 90% recorded once. The sample consisted of PBMCs or T cells enriched from blood (not recorded which). Every receptor here comes from a woman aged 18-35 years with acute COVID-19.

The chain recombines TRBV10-3 with TRBJ2-3, with TRBD2 matching 14 bases. This CDR3 is built from 17 residues. J gave up 2 bases and V 7 bases, and 8 bases lay outside the gene matches. CDR1 and CDR2 (germline): ENHRY, SYGVKD. CDR3 nucleotides: TGTGCCATCAAGAGGGGACTAGCGGGAGTTGCCACAGATACGCAGTATTTT. This codes for CAIKRGLAGVATDTQYF.

The table lists this clone with a count of one. The V gene is TRBV10-3, the J gene TRBJ2-1; 9 bases fit TRBD2. The CDR3 totals 16 residues. Germline values: CDR1 ENHRY, CDR2 SYGVKD. Losses at the gene ends were 3 bases for V and 3 bases for J; bases not matched to a gene: 6. This CDR3 is CAISEGREGLYNEQFF. CDR3 coding DNA: TGTGCCATCAGTGAAGGGCGGGAGGGCCTCTACAATGAGCAGTTCTTC.

In nucleotides, the CDR3 is TGCGCCAGCAGCCCCCGTGGCAGGGGAGATCAGCCCCAGCATTTT. As protein: CASSPRGRGDQPQHF. This sequence joins TRBV4-1 and TRBJ1-5; tentatively, D is TRBD1 (6 bases). Germline V CDR1 and CDR2: MGHRA, YSYEKL. The CDR3 is made up of 15 amino acids. V was cut by 4 bases and J by 5 bases, with 15 bases left in between.

The chain employs TRBV15 and TRBJ1-2, with TRBD1 as a possible D gene (5 bases). CDR1 is LNHNV, CDR2 YYDKDF, per germline (reference sequence). The CDR3 is made up of 16 amino acids. V was cut by 0 bases and J by 4 bases, with 15 bases left in between. The CDR3 DNA is TGTGCCACCAGCAGAGATGCGCTCGCGGGGCCCTATGGCTACACCTTC. The encoded protein is CATSRDALAGPYGYTF.

The rearrangement uses TRBV5-1 and TRBJ1-3; tentative D call: TRBD1 (5 bases). Trimming cost V 1 base and J 0 bases, with 11 bases left between them. Per the germline V gene, CDR1 is SGHRS and CDR2 is YFSETQ. This CDR3 has 16 amino acids. The chain's CDR3 is CASSLSDSLSGNTIYF. Written as DNA, the CDR3 is TGCGCCAGCAGCTTGTCTGACAGCCTCTCTGGAAACACCATATATTTT.

The chain has TRBV9 and TRBJ2-3; tentative D call: TRBD2 (6 bases). CDR1 is SGDLS and CDR2 is YYNGEE in the germline V gene. The germline V and J ends were trimmed by 3 bases and 6 bases, with 11 bases remaining between them. The CDR3 length is 13 residues. The CDR3 sequence: CASSGLGRDTQYF. The DNA for the CDR3 is TGTGCCAGCAGCGGACTAGGGCGGGATACGCAGTATTTT.

The chain couples TRBV23-1 to TRBJ1-1; 11 nucleotides line up with TRBD1. TRBV23-1 is recorded as an ORF, its role being uncertain. The CDR3 consists of 14 residues. Trimming at V came to 4 bases and at J to 6 bases, leaving 4 bases not matched to a gene. The CDR3, as DNA: TGCGCCAGCAGTCCCCCGGGACAGGGGGCTGAAGCTTTCTTT. Translating it yields CASSPPGQGAEAFF.

The chain uses TRBV7-6 and TRBJ2-2; 10 bases are shared with TRBD2. The CDR3 covers 16 residues. The germline CDR1 and CDR2 sequences are SGHVS and FNYEAQ. With 2 bases clipped from V and 6 bases from J, the junction kept 6 bases outside the gene matches. The CDR3 nucleotides read TGTGCCAGCAGCTTACGGGTAGCGGGAGGCGCCGGGGAGCTGTTTTTT. Encoded protein: CASSLRVAGGAGELFF.

The chain combines TRBV28 with TRBJ1-2, with a weak D call TRBD1 (5 bases). Trimming stripped 2 bases from V and 6 bases from J, with 13 bases between. Germline V gene data show CDR1 as MDHEN and CDR2 as SYDVKM. The CDR3 runs 14 residues. This CDR3 reads CASSLGQGGNGYTF. The DNA of the CDR3 is TGTGCCAGCAGTTTAGGGCAGGGAGGAAATGGCTACACCTTC.

The chain links TRBV18 to TRBJ2-7; D is possibly TRBD1 (6 bases). With 8 bases removed from V and 2 bases from J, the gap between germline ends came to 16 bases. This CDR3 contains 14 residues. Germline CDR1 KGHSH, CDR2 LQKENI. Here the CDR3 DNA reads TGTGCCAGCACTTCCACAGGGTACACCTACGAGCAGTACTTC. Protein: CASTSTGYTYEQYF.

The chain carries TRBV10-1 and TRBJ2-1; weak D call: TRBD1 (5 bases). The CDR3 spans 15 residues. V was cut by 7 bases and J by 3 bases, with 16 bases left in between. CDR1 is WNHNN, CDR2 SYGVQD, per germline (reference sequence). The CDR3 here is CASITRAFGYNEQFF. For the CDR3, the DNA is TGCGCCAGCATCACCAGGGCCTTTGGCTACAATGAGCAGTTCTTC.

The genes are TRBV9 and TRBJ1-2, with 9 bases that match TRBD1. Trimming took 4 bases from V and 6 from J; bases not matched to a gene: 10. From germline, CDR1 is SGDLS and CDR2 YYNGEE. The CDR3 length is 15 residues. DNA for the CDR3: TGTGCCAGCAGCCCTCGGACAGGGGCTTGGGATGGCTACACCTTC. Residues: CASSPRTGAWDGYTF.

In its sample, this clone was seen once. V usage is TRBV9 and J usage is TRBJ1-1; D is perhaps TRBD1 (5 bases). This CDR3 contains 13 residues. Trimming pared 5 bases from V and 5 bases from J, leaving 13 bases between. Germline V gene lookup returns CDR1 SGDLS and CDR2 YYNGEE. The chain's CDR3 is CASSLSGLTEAFF. The CDR3 bases are TGTGCCAGCAGTTTGTCAGGGTTGACTGAAGCTTTCTTT.